Listed below are T cell receptor beta chains from one sample, sequenced in a study of T cells after yellow fever vaccination. Via MiXCR, TCRdb re-called the 5' RACE reads, giving one row per CDR3 protein. The sample lists approximately 610,000 distinct CDR3 sequences, about 17% occurring once. Sequencing used PBMCs, obtained around 5 days after the first yellow fever vaccination. These receptor sequences come from a young man who received the YFV17D yellow fever vaccine. CDR3s include the opening cysteine and the closing phenylalanine or tryptophan. A D gene is named only where the DNA matches it firmly. Only part of the rows carry a size: once, few, many, or a class if the clone is expanded.

clone_size | d_call | j_call | v_call | cdr3_length | cdr3_aa | cdr3_nt
few | - | TRBJ1-5 | TRBV11-2 | 13 | CASSHGSFRAQHF | TGTGCCAGCAGCCACGGGTCCTTTCGAGCCCAGCATTTT
- | - | TRBJ2-3 | TRBV5-4 | 14 | CASSLHGGPDTQYF | TGTGCCAGCAGCTTGCACGGGGGTCCAGATACGCAGTATTTT
- | - | TRBJ1-5 | TRBV12-3/TRBV12-4 | 15 | CASSFGTHSNQPQHF | TGTGCCAGCAGTTTCGGGACACATAGCAATCAGCCCCAGCATTTT
few | TRBD1 | TRBJ1-4 | TRBV9 | 15 | CASSGQGLTNEKLFF | TGTGCCAGCAGCGGACAGGGGTTGACTAATGAAAAACTGTTTTTT
- | - | TRBJ2-1 | TRBV4-3 | 13 | CASSPANGHEQFF | TGCGCCAGCAGCCCCGCGAACGGGCATGAGCAGTTCTTC
- | - | TRBJ2-2 | TRBV6-2/TRBV6-3 | 16 | CTLTLGQHHQTGELFF | TGTACACTAACCCTCGGACAACACCATCAAACCGGGGAGCTGTTTTTT
few | - | TRBJ2-6 | TRBV27 | 19 | CASSLYLLGSPPGANVLTF | TGTGCCAGCAGTTTATATCTCTTAGGATCTCCTCCCGGGGCCAACGTCCTGACTTTC
few | - | TRBJ2-5 | TRBV5-1 | 15 | CASSLATGHQETQYF | TGCGCCAGCAGCTTGGCCACGGGCCACCAAGAGACCCAGTACTTC
- | - | TRBJ1-2 | TRBV12-3/TRBV12-4 | 12 | CASSPPYSGYTF | TGTGCCAGCAGCCCCCCTTACAGTGGCTACACCTTC
few | - | TRBJ1-2 | TRBV6-1 | 14 | CASSPRGANYGYTF | TGTGCCAGCAGTCCCAGGGGAGCTAACTATGGCTACACCTTC
few | - | TRBJ1-3 | TRBV15 | 14 | CATSRAVSGNTIYF | TGTGCCACCAGCAGAGCAGTCTCTGGAAACACCATATATTTT
many | - | TRBJ2-3 | TRBV20-1 | 15 | CSARDPQRSTDTQYF | TGCAGTGCTAGAGATCCCCAGCGGAGCACAGATACGCAGTATTTT
few | - | TRBJ2-2 | TRBV10-3 | 19 | CAISELFFRGTGDTGELFF | TGTGCCATCAGTGAGTTGTTCTTTCGGGGGACTGGCGACACCGGGGAGCTGTTTTTT
- | - | TRBJ1-2 | TRBV27 | 15 | CASSLFGGTNYGYTF | TGTGCCAGCAGTTTATTCGGGGGGACTAACTATGGCTACACCTTC
- | TRBD2 | TRBJ2-1 | TRBV7-8 | 14 | CASSPWSGGDEQFF | TGTGCCAGCAGCCCCTGGAGCGGGGGCGATGAGCAGTTCTTC
- | - | TRBJ1-1 | TRBV5-1 | 15 | CASSLGADSYTEAFF | TGCGCCAGCAGCTTGGGGGCTGACAGCTACACTGAAGCTTTCTTT
few | TRBD1 | TRBJ1-1 | TRBV6-5 | 15 | CASSYGQGIGTEAFF | TGTGCCAGCAGTTACGGACAGGGGATCGGCACTGAAGCTTTCTTT
- | TRBD2 | TRBJ2-3 | TRBV7-9 | 16 | CASSFPPGGNTDTQYF | TGTGCCAGCAGCTTCCCACCGGGGGGGAACACAGATACGCAGTATTTT
- | - | TRBJ1-2 | TRBV20-1 | 15 | CSARDQELANYGYTF | TGCAGTGCTAGAGATCAAGAGTTAGCTAACTATGGCTACACCTTC
- | TRBD1 | TRBJ1-1 | TRBV18 | 13 | CASSPDTGGRAFF | TGTGCCAGCTCACCGGACACAGGGGGCCGAGCTTTCTTT
many | - | TRBJ2-3 | TRBV14 | 15 | CASSLSMGSGDTQYF | TGTGCCAGCAGCCTTTCCATGGGCTCCGGAGATACGCAGTATTTT
- | - | TRBJ1-2 | TRBV6-5 | 15 | CASSYSAEYLYGYTF | TGTGCCAGCAGTTACTCGGCGGAGTACCTCTATGGCTACACCTTC
few | - | TRBJ2-2 | TRBV2 | 14 | CASNRRIFAGELFF | TGTGCCAGCAATAGACGGATATTTGCCGGGGAGCTGTTTTTT
few | - | TRBJ2-5 | TRBV19 | 15 | CASSIRDGGSGTQYF | TGTGCCAGTAGTATAAGGGACGGAGGATCGGGGACCCAGTACTTC
few | - | TRBJ2-1 | TRBV12-3/TRBV12-4 | 15 | CASRPSGDRYNEQFF | TGTGCCAGCAGGCCCTCAGGGGACCGCTACAATGAGCAGTTCTTC
many | - | TRBJ1-6 | TRBV24-1 | 15 | CATSEGKHWESPLHF | TGTGCCACCAGTGAAGGCAAACACTGGGAGTCACCCCTCCACTTT
- | - | TRBJ1-1 | TRBV25-1 | 14 | CASIRSEVNTEAFF | TGTGCCAGCATAAGGTCTGAGGTGAACACTGAAGCTTTCTTT
- | TRBD1 | TRBJ1-5 | TRBV7-2 | 15 | CASSPDRERSQPQHF | TGTGCCAGCAGCCCGGACAGGGAGCGGAGTCAGCCCCAGCATTTT
few | - | TRBJ2-5 | TRBV20-1 | 14 | CSNLGRRSQETQYF | TGCAGTAACCTTGGACGGAGAAGCCAAGAGACCCAGTACTTC
- | - | TRBJ1-5 | TRBV23-1 | 14 | CASSQSGANQPQHF | TGCGCCAGCAGTCAATCAGGGGCCAATCAGCCCCAGCATTTT
- | TRBD1 | TRBJ2-1 | TRBV12-3/TRBV12-4 | 15 | CASSLRGLQDNEQFF | TGTGCCAGCAGTTTGAGGGGGCTTCAAGACAATGAGCAGTTCTTC
- | - | TRBJ2-7 | TRBV7-8 | 16 | CASSLAFLPSTYEQYF | TGTGCCAGCAGCTTAGCGTTTCTACCCAGCACCTACGAGCAGTACTTC
many | - | TRBJ1-5 | TRBV6-2/TRBV6-3 | 13 | CASSYSTYQPQHF | TGTGCCAGCAGTTACTCGACTTACCAGCCCCAGCATTTT
- | - | TRBJ2-7 | TRBV11-2 | 14 | CASSLVGPGAEQYF | TGTGCCAGCAGCTTAGTGGGACCAGGGGCCGAGCAGTACTTC
- | - | TRBJ2-7 | TRBV5-4 | 14 | CASSSQGPNYEQYF | TGTGCCAGCAGCTCACAGGGCCCTAACTACGAGCAGTACTTC
- | TRBD2 | TRBJ2-7 | TRBV10-2 | 15 | CASREAGDYGNEQYF | TGCGCCAGCAGGGAAGCGGGGGACTATGGGAACGAGCAGTACTTC
- | - | TRBJ1-2 | TRBV15 | 13 | CATSRDRTTGYTF | TGTGCCACCAGCAGAGATCGGACGACTGGCTACACCTTC
many | - | TRBJ1-2 | TRBV12-3/TRBV12-4 | 13 | CASSWGTGIDYTF | TGTGCCAGCAGTTGGGGGACGGGGATCGACTACACCTTC
few | - | TRBJ2-5 | TRBV4-2 | 18 | CASSQGPALGELQETQYF | TGTGCCAGCAGCCAAGGCCCCGCTCTGGGGGAGCTCCAAGAGACCCAGTACTTC
many | - | TRBJ2-5 | TRBV5-1 | 14 | CASSSPAHAVTQYF | TGCGCCAGCAGCTCCCCCGCTCACGCGGTGACCCAGTACTTC
few | - | TRBJ2-5 | TRBV6-1 | 11 | CASRQGKTQYF | TGTGCCAGCAGACAGGGAAAGACCCAGTACTTC
- | TRBD2 | TRBJ2-1 | TRBV5-1 | 15 | CASSSSGGAGHEQFF | TGCGCCAGCAGCAGTAGCGGGGGGGCCGGGCATGAGCAGTTCTTC
- | TRBD1 | TRBJ1-4 | TRBV4-1 | 18 | CASSPGGVDRGILEKLFF | TGCGCCAGCAGCCCAGGGGGGGTGGACAGGGGGATTTTGGAAAAACTGTTTTTT
few | TRBD2 | TRBJ2-3 | TRBV10-3 | 13 | CALTSGGQDTQYF | TGTGCCTTGACTAGCGGGGGACAAGATACGCAGTATTTT
- | - | TRBJ2-5 | TRBV20-1 | 15 | CSATEIPRLGETQYF | TGCAGTGCTACCGAAATTCCTAGATTAGGAGAGACCCAGTACTTC
- | - | TRBJ1-1 | TRBV7-9 | 12 | CASSPDSVEAFF | TGTGCCAGCAGCCCTGACAGCGTGGAAGCTTTCTTT
- | - | TRBJ2-1 | TRBV11-2 | 14 | CASSLANSYNEQFF | TGTGCCAGCAGCTTAGCAAACTCCTACAATGAGCAGTTCTTC
- | TRBD1 | TRBJ1-1 | TRBV6-5 | 17 | CASSYLTGGRMNTEAFF | TGTGCCAGCAGTTACCTAACAGGGGGGCGAATGAACACTGAAGCTTTCTTT
- | - | TRBJ2-3 | TRBV20-1 | 13 | CSARVSGADTQYF | TGCAGTGCTAGAGTCTCGGGGGCAGATACGCAGTATTTT
many | - | TRBJ2-3 | TRBV7-3 | 14 | CASSLNTSPDTQYF | TGTGCCAGCAGCTTAAATACCAGCCCAGATACGCAGTATTTT
- | TRBD2 | TRBJ2-5 | TRBV6-5 | 16 | CASSYSSGAGGETQYF | TGTGCCAGCAGTTACTCCAGCGGGGCGGGTGGTGAGACCCAGTACTTC
- | - | TRBJ2-7 | TRBV4-2 | 14 | CASSQDPGSHEQYF | TGTGCCAGCAGCCAAGACCCAGGGAGCCACGAGCAGTACTTC